The 9 T cell receptor beta chains below were found in one sample sequenced in a study of blood T cell repertoires in COVID-19. Profiled with immunoSEQ multiplex PCR; TCRdb holds only in-frame clones, not every one. The sample lists roughly 190,000 clones; about 90% were seen once. The sample comprised peripheral blood. These receptors came from a man aged 60-69 years with active or convalescent COVID-19.

The rearrangement links TRBV5-1 to TRBJ1-2; 8 nucleotides line up with TRBD1. The CDR3 covers 16 residues. Germline CDR1 and CDR2: SGHRS and YFSETQ. Trimming removed 2 bases from V and 6 bases from J; junction bases left unmatched: 12. CDR3 nucleotides: TGCGCCAGCAGCTTAGCGACAGGGGTGAGGGCTAATGGCTACACCTTC. The encoded protein is CASSLATGVRANGYTF.

The CDR3 here is CASSRSYRDTEAFF. The CDR3 region has the DNA TGTGCCAGCAGCCGATCCTACAGGGACACTGAAGCTTTCTTT. The chain employs TRBV6-5 and TRBJ1-1, with D tentatively TRBD1 (6 bases). Trimming took off 6 bases at V and 3 bases at J, with 14 bases between the two ends. CDR1 MNHEY and CDR2 SVGAGI come from the germline V gene. This CDR3 is 14 amino acids long.

V is TRBV7-8 and J is TRBJ2-1; D is uncertain. Germline values: CDR1 SGHVS, CDR2 FQNEAQ. The CDR3 spans 12 residues. Trimming pared 2 bases from V and 16 bases from J, leaving 15 bases between. CDR3 DNA sequence: TGTGCCAGCAGCTTATGGCTGGAGCGTTTTTTCTTC. It codes for CASSLWLERFFF.

This clone was detected only once. V usage is TRBV4-1 and J usage is TRBJ2-5; the match to TRBD1 covers 11 bases. V lost 6 bases and J lost 5; bases outside the gene matches: 8. This CDR3 is built from 15 residues. Germline values: CDR1 MGHRA, CDR2 YSYEKL. The CDR3 nucleotides read TGCGCCAGCAGACCGGACAGGGGGCGCGGGGAGACCCAGTACTTC. This translates into CASRPDRGRGETQYF.

The table lists this clone with a count of one. Other DNA sequences in the sample encode the same CDR3. The CDR3 DNA is TGTGCCAGCAGTGACAGGGGAAACACCATATATTTT. Translating it yields CASSDRGNTIYF. The chain uses TRBV2 and TRBJ1-3, with D uncertain. The CDR3 covers 12 residues. The germline V gene encodes CDR1 SNHLY and CDR2 FYNNEI. Trimming took off 3 bases at V and 4 bases at J, with 4 bases between the two ends.

This clone was recorded a few times. The chain links TRBV5-1 to TRBJ1-2; tentatively, D is TRBD1 (5 bases). The CDR3 sequence is 14 residues long. Germline CDR1 SGHRS, CDR2 YFSETQ. Trimming took off 4 bases at V and 5 bases at J, with 15 bases between the two ends. The CDR3 region is CASSPGGGEYGYTF. The CDR3 DNA reads as TGCGCCAGCAGCCCCGGGGGGGGAGAGTATGGCTACACCTTC.

This rearrangement joins TRBV2 to TRBJ2-1; 9 bases agree with TRBD1. CDR3 length equals 16 residues. Losses at the gene ends were 5 bases for V and 4 bases for J; bases not matched to a gene: 9. Germline V gene sequence: CDR1 SNHLY, CDR2 FYNNEI. The CDR3 protein is CASSITGTGIYNEQFF. The CDR3 DNA reads TGTGCCAGCAGTATTACCGGGACAGGGATTTACAATGAGCAGTTCTTC.

Worth noting for this clone: Other nucleotide sequences in the sample specify the same CDR3. The chain joins TRBV29-1 to TRBJ2-3; D perhaps matches TRBD1 (6 bases). The CDR3 runs 14 residues. Germline loops: CDR1 SQVTM, CDR2 ANQGSEA. The V and J ends lost 3 bases and 3 bases respectively, with 13 bases between them. The CDR3 DNA sequence: TGCAGCGTTGAGGGGCAGGGGTATACAGATACGCAGTATTTT. It is translated as CSVEGQGYTDTQYF.

J is TRBJ1-4 and V is TRBV7-9; D may be TRBD1 (5 bases). Per the germline V gene, CDR1 is SEHNR and CDR2 is FQNEAQ (reference sequence). The CDR3 runs to 15 residues. V dropped 5 bases and J dropped 6 bases, with 16 bases sitting between them. For the CDR3, the DNA is TGTGCCAGCAGCCGACACATCCAGGGCGATGAAAAACTGTTTTTT. It yields the protein CASSRHIQGDEKLFF.